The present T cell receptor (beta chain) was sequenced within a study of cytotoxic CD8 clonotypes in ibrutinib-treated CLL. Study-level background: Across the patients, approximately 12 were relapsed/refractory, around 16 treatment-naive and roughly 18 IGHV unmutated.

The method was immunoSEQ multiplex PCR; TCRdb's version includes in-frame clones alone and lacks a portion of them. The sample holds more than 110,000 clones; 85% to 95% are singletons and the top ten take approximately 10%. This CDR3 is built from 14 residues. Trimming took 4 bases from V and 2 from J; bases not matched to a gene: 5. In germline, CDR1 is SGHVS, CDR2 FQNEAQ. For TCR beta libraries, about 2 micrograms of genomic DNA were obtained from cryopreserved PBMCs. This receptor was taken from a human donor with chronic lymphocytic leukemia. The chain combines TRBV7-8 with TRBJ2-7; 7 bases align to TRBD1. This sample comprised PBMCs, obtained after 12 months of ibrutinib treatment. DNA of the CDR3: TGTGCCAGCAGCTCTTCGACAGGGCCCTACGAGCAGTACTTC. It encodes CASSSSTGPYEQYF.